This T cell receptor beta chain was sequenced in a study of blood T cell dynamics during melanoma immunotherapy. As for the study in general: Patients with metastatic melanoma got pembrolizumab or nivolumab-ipilimumab as first-line care.

Sequencing used immunoSEQ multiplex PCR; TCRdb keeps in-frame clones, though not all of them. The sample has under 6,500 clones, about 85% seen once. Noted time point: pre-treatment baseline. Prior systemic cancer therapy, immunosuppressant use and other active malignancies excluded patients. Sample: blood, taken from a patient treated with checkpoint blockade. This receptor was obtained from a human donor with melanoma.

Here the CDR3 reads CASDPDRVRLTEAFF. The CDR3 DNA sequence: TGTGCCAGCGACCCGGACAGGGTAAGGCTTACTGAAGCTTTCTTT. This rearrangement joins TRBV6-1 to TRBJ1-1; 8 bases agree with TRBD1. V gave up 8 bases and J gave up 5 bases; unmatched junction bases: 13. Germline CDR1 MNHNS, CDR2 SASEGT. The CDR3 is made up of 15 amino acids.